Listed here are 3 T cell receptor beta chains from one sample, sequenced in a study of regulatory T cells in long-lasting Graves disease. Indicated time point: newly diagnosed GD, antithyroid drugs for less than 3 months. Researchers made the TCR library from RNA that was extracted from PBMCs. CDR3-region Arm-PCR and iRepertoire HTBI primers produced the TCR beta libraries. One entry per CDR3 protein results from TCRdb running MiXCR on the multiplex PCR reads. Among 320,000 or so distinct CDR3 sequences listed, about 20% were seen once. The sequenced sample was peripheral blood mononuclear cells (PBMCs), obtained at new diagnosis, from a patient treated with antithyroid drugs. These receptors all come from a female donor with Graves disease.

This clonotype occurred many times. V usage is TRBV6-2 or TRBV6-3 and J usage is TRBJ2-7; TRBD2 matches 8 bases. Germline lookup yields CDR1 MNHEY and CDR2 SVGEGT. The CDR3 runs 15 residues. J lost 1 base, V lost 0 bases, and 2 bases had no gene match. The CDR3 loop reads CASSYSPSGSYEQYF. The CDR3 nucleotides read TGTGCCAGCAGTTACTCGCCTAGCGGGTCCTACGAGCAGTACTTC.

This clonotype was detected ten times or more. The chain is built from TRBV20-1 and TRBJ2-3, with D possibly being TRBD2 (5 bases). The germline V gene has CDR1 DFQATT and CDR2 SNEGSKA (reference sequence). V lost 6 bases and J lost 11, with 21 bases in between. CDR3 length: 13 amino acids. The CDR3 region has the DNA TGCAGTGCCCGACCCCCTCTCGAGGGTGGGCAGTATTTT. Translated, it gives CSARPPLEGGQYF.

Here the CDR3 reads CASSLDAGGHNEQYF. CDR3 bases: TGTGCCAGCAGCTTAGACGCGGGAGGGCATAACGAGCAGTACTTC. The rearrangement links TRBV7-2 to TRBJ2-7; 9 bases fit TRBD2. Trimming cost V 1 base and J 5 bases; bases outside gene matches: 6. The CDR3 has 15 residues. Germline V gene sequence: CDR1 SGHTA, CDR2 FQGNSA.